This entry is about one TCR beta chain. Its binding antigen is unknown. No base qualities exist here, and no much larger clone lies one base off it. The donors were healthy, HIV-negative adults with no recently reported acute infections or vaccinations. Every donor was a Caucasian adult living in Nashville, Tennessee, USA. CD4+ T cells were enriched by magnetic negative selection, after which naive cells were positively selected on CD45RA and the negative fraction was taken as the memory subset. Blood was collected by leukapheresis, and PBMCs were isolated by Ficoll-Histopaque density gradient centrifugation and then cryopreserved in liquid nitrogen vapor phase. Analytical flow cytometry was used to check the purity and quantity of each magnetically sorted T cell population. Each sorted fraction had its genomic DNA isolated and then quantified by UV absorbance on a Nanodrop 2000c. V was cut back by 3 bases and J by 5 bases, leaving a gap of 7 bases between them. CDR1 and CDR2 are drawn from the germline V gene: MGHRA, YSYEKL. Its CDR3 holds 12 amino acids, cysteine through phenylalanine. The entry retains the CDR3 DNA only, 36 bases that are in frame from base 1.

The sample comes from a study of shared clonotypes between healthy human individuals (dated by TCRdb to about 2020). With respect to the entire study: A few men and a couple of women, aged 18 to 49 years, made up the cohort. Per donor, three plates each were used for CD4 naive and CD4 memory, two for CD8 naive, and one for CD8 memory. Blood TCR repertoires of about 5 healthy adults were deeply sequenced to estimate repertoire size and the extent of clonotype sharing between individuals. To increase sequencing depth and limit assay-specific biases, TCR repertoire library preparation and sequencing were carried out by different laboratories using diverse techniques. Each donor's leukapheresis produced roughly between roughly 0.85 and 9.5 billion PBMCs.

Overall study outcomes, separate from this receptor: Across four donors, roughly 5.4% of naive CD4, 3.5% of naive CD8, 2.3% of memory CD4, and about 0.4% of memory CD8 clonotypes were shared. Pairwise subsampling indicated that sequencing depth was expected to affect the degree of clonotype sharing among donors. Compared with non-shared clonotypes, the clonotypes found in all four sorted-subset donors had higher generation probabilities. Estimated clonotype richness was generally larger for naive than for memory subsets. Rarefaction of sorted-subset datasets indicated incomplete sequencing despite the large sequencing depth. Sampling was restricted to blood, and TCR repertoires in tissue are likely to differ from TCR repertoires in blood. The small number of donors limited the genetic and exposure-history diversity represented.

TCR CDR3 regions were amplified from genomic DNA by multiplex PCR using the deep immunoSEQ assay. Genomic DNA extracted from each cell subset was distributed evenly over all wells of several immunoSEQ 96-well plates, and each plate served as one replicate. For sorted subsets, 150 to 200 ng genomic DNA, equal to about 30,000 T cell genomes, was loaded into each replicate PCR. Purified libraries were quantified with a Qubit 3.0 fluorometer, sized on a Bioanalyzer 2100, and re-quantified with the KAPA Library Quantification kit. Every immunoSEQ 96-well plate was sequenced on a dedicated single-read 150-cycle Illumina NextSeq 550 flow cell. The paper's data handling went like this. Because the immunoSEQ output held only junctional sequences and lacked quality scores, the filtering could not match the filtering applied to full-length reads. Sequences were annotated with PyIR, a Python wrapper for IgBLAST v1.9, using IMGT germline references to assign V/J genes and CDR3. Reads with weak V/J assignments (E-value above 1e-6), missing CDR3, stop codons, out-of-frame junctions, or ambiguous translated residues were removed. A V3J clonotype was defined by an identical inferred V gene, J gene, and CDR3 amino acid sequence. The percentage overlap between two repertoires was calculated by dividing the number of shared unique clonotypes by the size of the smaller repertoire. Repertoire richness was assessed with RTK rarefaction, the Chao1 estimator, and Recon v2.1 estimates of unobserved clonotypes. Generation probabilities for all TCRbeta clonotypes obtained by the gDNA method from a handful of donors were computed using OLGA. This is the immuneACCESS table as TCRdb keeps it, with only in-frame sequences that have V and J called. A part of the clones is gone; compared with another copy, unresolved V genes explain less than half, and the rest is unexplained. V, J and clone size derive from that table, while D and trimming were established from the DNA sequence. Within this sample are 1.6 million or so clones, with 98% of them counted one time only. Clones ranked in the top ten supply around 0.38% of the sample.

This TCR came from a man between 25 and 39 years old in good health. The specimen was naive CD4+ T cells sorted from blood. Sample cell subset or site, as interpreted from the label and publication: CD45RA+ positively selected. This sequence uses TRBV4-1 and TRBJ2-5; the D segment cannot be called with confidence. The CDR3: CASSHPMETQYF. DNA sequence: TGCGCCAGCAGCCATCCGATGGAGACCCAGTACTTC.